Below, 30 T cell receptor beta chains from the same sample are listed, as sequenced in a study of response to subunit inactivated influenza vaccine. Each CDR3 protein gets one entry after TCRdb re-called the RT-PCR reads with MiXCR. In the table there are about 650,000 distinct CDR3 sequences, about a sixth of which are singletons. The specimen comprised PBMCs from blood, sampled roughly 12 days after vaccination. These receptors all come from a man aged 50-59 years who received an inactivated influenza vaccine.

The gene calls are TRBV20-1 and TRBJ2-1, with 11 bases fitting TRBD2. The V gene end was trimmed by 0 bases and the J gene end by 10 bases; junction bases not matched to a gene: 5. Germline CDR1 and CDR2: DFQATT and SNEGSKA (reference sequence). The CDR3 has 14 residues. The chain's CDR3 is CSARDLLAGAEQFF. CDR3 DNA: TGCAGTGCTAGAGATTTACTAGCGGGAGCGGAGCAGTTCTTC.

The CDR3 region is CASSLAGEHGYTF. DNA of the CDR3: TGTGCCAGCAGCCTCGCCGGGGAGCATGGCTACACCTTC. J is TRBJ1-2 and V is TRBV7-9; no definite D call. With 5 bases removed from V and 6 bases from J, the gap between germline ends came to 13 bases. Germline CDR1 and CDR2: SEHNR and FQNEAQ (reference sequence). CDR3 length equals 13 residues.

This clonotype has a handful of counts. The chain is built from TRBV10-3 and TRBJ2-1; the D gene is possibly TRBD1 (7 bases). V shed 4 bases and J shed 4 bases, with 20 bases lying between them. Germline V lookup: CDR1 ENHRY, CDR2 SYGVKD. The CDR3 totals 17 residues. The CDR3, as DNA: TGTGCCATCAGTGGAATAGGGGGGACAGACTTTTACAATGAGCAGTTCTTC. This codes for CAISGIGGTDFYNEQFF.

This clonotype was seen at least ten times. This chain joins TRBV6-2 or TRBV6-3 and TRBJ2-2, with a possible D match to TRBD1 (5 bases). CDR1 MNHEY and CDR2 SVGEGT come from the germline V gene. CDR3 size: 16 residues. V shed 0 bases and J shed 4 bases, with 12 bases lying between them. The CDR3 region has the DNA TGTGCCAGCAGTTACTCGACAGAGGCGGCCACCGGGGAGCTGTTTTTT. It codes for CASSYSTEAATGELFF.

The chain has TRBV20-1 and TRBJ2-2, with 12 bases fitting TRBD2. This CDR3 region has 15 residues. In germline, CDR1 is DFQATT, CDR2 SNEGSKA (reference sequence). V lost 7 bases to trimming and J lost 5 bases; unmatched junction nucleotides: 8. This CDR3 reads CSGLAGVSVTGELFF. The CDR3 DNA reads TGCAGTGGACTAGCGGGAGTGTCGGTAACCGGGGAGCTGTTTTTT.

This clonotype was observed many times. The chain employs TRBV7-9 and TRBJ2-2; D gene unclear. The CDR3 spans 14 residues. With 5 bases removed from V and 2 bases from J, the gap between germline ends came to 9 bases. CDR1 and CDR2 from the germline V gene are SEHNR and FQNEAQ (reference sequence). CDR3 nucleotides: TGTGCCAGCAGCCTTTCGCTAAACACCGGGGAGCTGTTTTTT. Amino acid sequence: CASSLSLNTGELFF.

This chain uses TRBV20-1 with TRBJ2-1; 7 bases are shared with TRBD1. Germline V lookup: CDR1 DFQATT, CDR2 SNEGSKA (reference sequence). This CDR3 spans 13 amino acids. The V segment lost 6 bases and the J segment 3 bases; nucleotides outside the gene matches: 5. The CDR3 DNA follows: TGCAGTGCACCGGGACAGAGCTACAATGAGCAGTTCTTC. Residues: CSAPGQSYNEQFF.

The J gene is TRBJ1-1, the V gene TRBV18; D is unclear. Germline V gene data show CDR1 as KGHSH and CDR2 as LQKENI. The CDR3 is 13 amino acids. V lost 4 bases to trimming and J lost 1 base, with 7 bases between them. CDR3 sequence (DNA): TGTGCCAGCTCACAAGACAAGAACACTGAAGCTTTCTTT. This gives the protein CASSQDKNTEAFF.

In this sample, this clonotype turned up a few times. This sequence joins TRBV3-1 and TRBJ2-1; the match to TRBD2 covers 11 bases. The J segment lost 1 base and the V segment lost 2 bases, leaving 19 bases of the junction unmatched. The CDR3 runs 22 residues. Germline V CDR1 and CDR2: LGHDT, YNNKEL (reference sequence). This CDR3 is CASSQSGTSGWSVLQSYNEQFF. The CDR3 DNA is TGTGCCAGCAGCCAATCAGGGACTAGCGGTTGGTCGGTTCTGCAGTCCTACAATGAGCAGTTCTTC.

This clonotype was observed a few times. CDR3 sequence: CSVLGPAGVETQYF. CDR3 bases: TGCAGTGTCCTTGGGCCAGCGGGAGTGGAGACCCAGTACTTC. The V and J genes are TRBV20-1 and TRBJ2-5; 8 positions agree with TRBD2. CDR3 size: 14 residues. The germline V gene encodes CDR1 DFQATT and CDR2 SNEGSKA (reference sequence). The ends lost 7 bases at V and 5 bases at J; junction bases unmatched: 12.

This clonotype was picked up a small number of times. The CDR3 is CASSRDRFATNEKLFF. CDR3 coding DNA: TGCGCCAGCAGCCGGGACAGATTTGCAACTAATGAAAAACTGTTTTTT. V and J are TRBV4-3 and TRBJ1-4; 7 nucleotides line up with TRBD1. This CDR3 region has 16 residues. Trimming removed 4 bases from V and 0 bases from J; junction bases left unmatched: 5. CDR1 and CDR2 (germline): LGHNA, YSLEER.

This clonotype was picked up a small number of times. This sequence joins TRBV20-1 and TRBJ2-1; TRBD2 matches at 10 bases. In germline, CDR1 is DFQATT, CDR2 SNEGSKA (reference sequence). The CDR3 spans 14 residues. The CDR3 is CSAGLADSYNEQFF. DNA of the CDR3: TGCAGCGCCGGACTAGCGGACTCCTACAATGAGCAGTTCTTC.

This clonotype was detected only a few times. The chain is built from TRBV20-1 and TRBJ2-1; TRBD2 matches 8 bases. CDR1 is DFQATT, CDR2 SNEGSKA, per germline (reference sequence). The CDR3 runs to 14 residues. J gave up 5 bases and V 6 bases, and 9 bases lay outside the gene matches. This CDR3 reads CSASKRGPHNEQFF. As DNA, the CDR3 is TGCAGTGCGAGTAAGCGGGGGCCGCACAATGAGCAGTTCTTC.

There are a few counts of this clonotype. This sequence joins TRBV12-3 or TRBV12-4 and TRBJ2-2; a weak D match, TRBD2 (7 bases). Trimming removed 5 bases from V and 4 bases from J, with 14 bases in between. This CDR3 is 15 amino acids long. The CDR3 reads CASSRGGTLTGELFF. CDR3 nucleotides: TGTGCCAGCAGTAGGGGGGGGACCCTCACCGGGGAGCTGTTTTTT.

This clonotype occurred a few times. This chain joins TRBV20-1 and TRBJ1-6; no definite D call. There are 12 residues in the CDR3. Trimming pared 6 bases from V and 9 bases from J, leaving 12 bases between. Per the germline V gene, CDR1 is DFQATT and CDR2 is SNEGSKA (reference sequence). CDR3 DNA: TGCAGTGCCCGACCGTCAGGTTCACCCCTCCACTTT. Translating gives CSARPSGSPLHF.

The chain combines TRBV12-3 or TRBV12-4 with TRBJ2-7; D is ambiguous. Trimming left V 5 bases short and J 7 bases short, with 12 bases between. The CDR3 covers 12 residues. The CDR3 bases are TGTGCCAGCAGTCCTACGATTTGGGAGCAGTACTTC. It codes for CASSPTIWEQYF.

The CDR3 here is CASRRRDPPAGEQFF. For the CDR3, the DNA is TGTGCCAGCAGACGTCGGGACCCTCCAGCGGGTGAGCAGTTCTTC. This rearrangement joins TRBV6-1 to TRBJ2-1; D is possibly TRBD2 (6 bases). V was pared by 6 bases and J by 9 bases, with 21 bases between. There are 15 residues in the CDR3. Per the germline V gene, CDR1 is MNHNS and CDR2 is SASEGT.

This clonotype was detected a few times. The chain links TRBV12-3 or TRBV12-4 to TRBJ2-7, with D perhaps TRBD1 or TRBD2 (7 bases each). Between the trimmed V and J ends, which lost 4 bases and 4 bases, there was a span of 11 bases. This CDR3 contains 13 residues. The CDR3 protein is CASSSGGEYEQYF. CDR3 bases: TGTGCCAGCAGTTCAGGGGGGGAGTACGAGCAGTACTTC.

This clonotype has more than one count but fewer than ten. CDR3 amino acids: CARRTGTANSPLHF. The DNA of the CDR3 is TGTGCCCGGCGGACCGGGACAGCGAATTCACCCCTCCACTTT. V usage is TRBV30 and J usage is TRBJ1-6, with TRBD1 matching over 7 bases. Germline values: CDR1 GTSNPN, CDR2 SVGIG (reference sequence). Trimming removed 8 bases from V and 7 bases from J; junction bases left unmatched: 11. This CDR3 spans 14 amino acids.

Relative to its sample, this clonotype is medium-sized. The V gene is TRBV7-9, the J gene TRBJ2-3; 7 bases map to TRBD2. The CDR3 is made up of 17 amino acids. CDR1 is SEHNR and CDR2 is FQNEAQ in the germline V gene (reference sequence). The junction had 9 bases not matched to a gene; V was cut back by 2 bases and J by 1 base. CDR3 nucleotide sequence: TGTGCCAGCAGCTTACCCTTTGGCGGGGGACGCACAGATACGCAGTATTTT. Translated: CASSLPFGGGRTDTQYF.

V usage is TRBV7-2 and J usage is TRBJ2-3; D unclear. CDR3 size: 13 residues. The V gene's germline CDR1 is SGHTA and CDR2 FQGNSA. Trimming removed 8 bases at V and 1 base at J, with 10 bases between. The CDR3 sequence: CASGFTRTDTQYF. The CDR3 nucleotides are TGTGCCAGCGGGTTTACCCGCACAGATACGCAGTATTTT.

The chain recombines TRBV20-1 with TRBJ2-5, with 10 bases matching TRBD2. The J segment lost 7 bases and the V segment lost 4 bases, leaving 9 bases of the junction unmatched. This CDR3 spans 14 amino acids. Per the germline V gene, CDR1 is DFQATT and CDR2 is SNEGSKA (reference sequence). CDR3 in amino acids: CSATPTSGQRTQYF. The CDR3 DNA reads TGCAGTGCTACCCCGACTAGCGGGCAAAGGACCCAGTACTTC.

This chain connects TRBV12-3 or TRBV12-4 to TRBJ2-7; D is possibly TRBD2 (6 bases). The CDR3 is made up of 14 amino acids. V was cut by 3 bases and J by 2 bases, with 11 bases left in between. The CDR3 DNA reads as TGTGCCAGCAGTTTCGGAGGGAATACCTACGAGCAGTACTTC. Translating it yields CASSFGGNTYEQYF.

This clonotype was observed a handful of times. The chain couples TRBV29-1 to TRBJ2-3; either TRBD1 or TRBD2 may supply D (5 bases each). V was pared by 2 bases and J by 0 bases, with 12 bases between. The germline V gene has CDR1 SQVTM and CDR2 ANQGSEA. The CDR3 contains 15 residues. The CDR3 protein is CSVEWDVSSTDTQYF. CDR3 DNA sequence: TGCAGCGTTGAATGGGACGTCTCTAGCACAGATACGCAGTATTTT.

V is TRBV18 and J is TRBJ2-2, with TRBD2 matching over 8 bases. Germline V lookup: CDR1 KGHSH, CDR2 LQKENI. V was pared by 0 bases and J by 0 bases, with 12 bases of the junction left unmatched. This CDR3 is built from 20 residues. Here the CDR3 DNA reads TGTGCCAGCTCACCACCTGGTTCCCGCGGGGGGCTGACGAACACCGGGGAGCTGTTTTTT. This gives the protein CASSPPGSRGGLTNTGELFF.

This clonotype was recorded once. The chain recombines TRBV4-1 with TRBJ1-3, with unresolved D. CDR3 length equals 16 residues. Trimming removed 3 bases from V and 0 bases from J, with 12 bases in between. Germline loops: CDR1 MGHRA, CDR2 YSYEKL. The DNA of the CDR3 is TGCGCCAGCAGCCAGAGCGTGGCTGACTCTGGAAACACCATATATTTT. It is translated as CASSQSVADSGNTIYF.

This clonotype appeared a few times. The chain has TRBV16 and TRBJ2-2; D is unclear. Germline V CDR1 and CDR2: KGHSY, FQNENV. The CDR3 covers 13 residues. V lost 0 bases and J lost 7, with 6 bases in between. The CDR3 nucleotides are TGTGCCAGCAGCCAATCAGAGTACGGGGAGCTGTTTTTT. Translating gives CASSQSEYGELFF. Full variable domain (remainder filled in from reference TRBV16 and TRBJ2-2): GEEVAQTPKHLVRGEGQKAKLYCAPIKGHSYVFWYQQVLKNEFKFLISFQNENVFDETGMPKERFSAKCLPNSPCSLEIQATKLEDSAVYFCASSQSEYGELFFGEGSRLTVL.

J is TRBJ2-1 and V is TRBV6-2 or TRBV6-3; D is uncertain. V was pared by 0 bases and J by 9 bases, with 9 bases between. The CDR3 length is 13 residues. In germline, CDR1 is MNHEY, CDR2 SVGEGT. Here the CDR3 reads CASSYSYPAEQFF. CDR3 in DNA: TGTGCCAGCAGTTACTCTTATCCCGCTGAGCAGTTCTTC.

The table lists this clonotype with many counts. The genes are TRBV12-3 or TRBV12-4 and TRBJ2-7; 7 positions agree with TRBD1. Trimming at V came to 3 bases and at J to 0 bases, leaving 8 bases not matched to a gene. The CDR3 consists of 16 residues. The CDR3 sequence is CASSFSQGFLSYEQYF. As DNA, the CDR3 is TGTGCCAGCAGTTTTTCACAGGGGTTTCTCTCCTACGAGCAGTACTTC.

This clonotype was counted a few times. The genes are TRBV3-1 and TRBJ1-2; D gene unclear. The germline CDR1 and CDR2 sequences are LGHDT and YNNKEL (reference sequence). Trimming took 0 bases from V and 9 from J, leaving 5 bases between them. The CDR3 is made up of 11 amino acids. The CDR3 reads CASSQDARYTF. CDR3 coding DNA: TGTGCCAGCAGCCAAGATGCGCGCTACACCTTC.